This T cell receptor (beta chain) was captured in a study of T cell repertoires in cytomegalovirus infection. The wider study: Carrying CMV and the relevant HLA type showed in public TCR beta signatures. Whole-study results and caveats: Pooled public TCR beta family frequency picked out CMV carriers with the relevant HLA. Dominant in the ex vivo response were TCR beta clonotypes restricted by HLA-C and specific for CMV.

Concerning this clonotype itself: Its target is unknown.

TCRdb processed the reads anew with MiXCR; each CDR3 protein has one entry. Of some 700,000 distinct CDR3 sequences detected, 35% to 45% appear once; the ten largest clones hold around 2.6%. Germline V gene sequence: CDR1 MNHEY, CDR2 SVGEGT. V dropped 2 bases and J dropped 0 bases, with 14 bases sitting between them. The CDR3 extends over 17 amino acids. The receptor comes from a human donor in good health (CMV status not recorded). Some clones in this sample may be carry-over from other donors' samples. This rearrangement joins TRBV6-2 or TRBV6-3 to TRBJ2-1; a possible D gene is TRBD1 (6 bases). What was sequenced was PBMCs. The CDR3 nucleotides are TGTGCCAGCAGTTACGGGGGCTCAGGGAGCTCCTACAATGAGCAGTTCTTC. Amino acid sequence: CASSYGGSGSSYNEQFF.